Listed below are T cell receptor beta chains from one sample, sequenced in a study of blood T cell repertoires in COVID-19. Repertoires were generated with immunoSEQ multiplex PCR, while TCRdb's copy carries only in-frame clones and drops some. The sample includes roughly 150,000 clones, roughly 90% seen only once; the top ten take approximately 3%. Sequencing used peripheral blood. Every receptor here comes from a man between 60 and 75 years old with acute or convalescent COVID-19. Both conserved end residues are part of each CDR3. The D gene is left open where the match is weak. Rows may omit the clone size; those that give it use once, few, many or a size class.

CDR3 DNA: TGTGCCAGCAGGGTCGGGTCAAATAGCCAGCCCCAGCATTTT; CDR3 protein: CASRVGSNSQPQHF; J gene: TRBJ1-5; clone size: -; V gene: TRBV6-5; D gene: -
CDR3 DNA: TGCAGTGCTAGTTCGGGGGGCGCAAACTATGGCTACACCTTC; CDR3 protein: CSASSGGANYGYTF; J gene: TRBJ1-2; clone size: -; V gene: TRBV20-1; D gene: -
CDR3 DNA: TGTGCCAGCAGCTCGGACAGGGCGCGGTTCACCTACGAGCAGTACTTC; CDR3 protein: CASSSDRARFTYEQYF; J gene: TRBJ2-7; clone size: -; V gene: TRBV27; D gene: TRBD1
CDR3 DNA: TGTGCCAGCAGCTTAGTAAGGCCGGGAGGGAGCCAGCCCCAGCATTTT; CDR3 protein: CASSLVRPGGSQPQHF; J gene: TRBJ1-5; clone size: -; V gene: TRBV7-2; D gene: -
CDR3 DNA: TGTGCCAGCAGCTTATTTCAGGGGGAATCACCCCTCCACTTT; CDR3 protein: CASSLFQGESPLHF; J gene: TRBJ1-6; clone size: -; V gene: TRBV7-2; D gene: TRBD1
CDR3 DNA: TGTGCCAGCTCATCCAGGCCGGGGTCGGGTTTACGCACTGAAGCTTTCTTT; CDR3 protein: CASSSRPGSGLRTEAFF; J gene: TRBJ1-1; clone size: -; V gene: TRBV18; D gene: -
CDR3 DNA: TGTGCCAGCAGTTACATGGGGGCCCCCACAGATACGCAGTATTTT; CDR3 protein: CASSYMGAPTDTQYF; J gene: TRBJ2-3; clone size: once; V gene: TRBV6-5; D gene: -
CDR3 DNA: TGTGCCAGCAGCCTCGGACTCGGGGCCAACGTCCTGACTTTC; CDR3 protein: CASSLGLGANVLTF; J gene: TRBJ2-6; clone size: once; V gene: TRBV11-2; D gene: -
CDR3 DNA: TGTGCCAGCGGCCGCGGGGGAGAAAGCCAAGAGACCCAGTACTTC; CDR3 protein: CASGRGGESQETQYF; J gene: TRBJ2-5; clone size: -; V gene: TRBV9; D gene: TRBD2
CDR3 DNA: TGTGCCATGGGAGGGGGGCGCAATGAAAAACTGTTTTTT; CDR3 protein: CAMGGGRNEKLFF; J gene: TRBJ1-4; clone size: -; V gene: TRBV6-6; D gene: -
CDR3 DNA: TGTGCCACTAGAAGTAGACGGGCGGGGGGTGAGACCCAGTACTTC; CDR3 protein: CATRSRRAGGETQYF; J gene: TRBJ2-5; clone size: once; V gene: TRBV19; D gene: TRBD2
CDR3 DNA: TGTGCCAGCAGCTTGGGACTAGCGGGGATGAATACGCAGTATTTT; CDR3 protein: CASSLGLAGMNTQYF; J gene: TRBJ2-3; clone size: -; V gene: TRBV7-3; D gene: TRBD2
CDR3 DNA: TGTGCCAGCAGTGAGTTAGCGGGGGGGCCTCAGAATGAGCAGTTCTTC; CDR3 protein: CASSELAGGPQNEQFF; J gene: TRBJ2-1; clone size: -; V gene: TRBV6-1; D gene: TRBD2
CDR3 DNA: TGCAGTGCTAGTCTGGAGCGGGGATCCACAGATACGCAGTATTTT; CDR3 protein: CSASLERGSTDTQYF; J gene: TRBJ2-3; clone size: -; V gene: TRBV20-1; D gene: TRBD2
CDR3 DNA: TGTGCTAGTGGTTTGGTACGACAGCTGAGCTCCTACGAGCAGTACTTC; CDR3 protein: CASGLVRQLSSYEQYF; J gene: TRBJ2-7; clone size: -; V gene: TRBV12-5; D gene: -